This T cell receptor beta chain was captured by sequencing in a study of T cells in Graves' hyperthyroidism and ophthalmopathy. Turning to the study itself: Once the initial diagnosis was made, peripheral blood was obtained before any treatment.

Diagnoses were established using clinical symptoms, serum thyroxine and TRAb, thyroid ultrasound and orbital computed tomography. This clonotype was detected a few times. The germline V gene encodes CDR1 SGHAT and CDR2 FQNNGV. The V segment lost 5 bases and the J segment 0 bases; nucleotides outside the gene matches: 10. The CDR3 runs to 18 residues. TCR beta CDR3 regions were amplified from RNA transcripts. The HTBI primer set served for first-round RT-PCR of the TCR CDR3. MiXCR was run by TCRdb on the multiplex PCR reads, yielding one entry per CDR3 protein. The data hold fewer than 900,000 distinct CDR3 sequences, with around 19% observed a single time.

This receptor was identified in a woman aged 45-65 years with Graves' hyperthyroidism that later progressed to Graves' ophthalmopathy. V usage is TRBV11-2 and J usage is TRBJ2-6; TRBD1 agrees at 7 bases. The sequencing sample was made of blood. The CDR3 DNA reads TGTGCCAGCAGCCCGCGGACAGGCCCTAGCTCTGGGGCCAACGTCCTGACTTTC. Translation gives CASSPRTGPSSGANVLTF.